What follows are 28 T cell receptor beta chains derived from one specimen sequenced in a study of graft-versus-host responses after intestinal transplantation. This table comes from immunoSEQ multiplex PCR, and its TCRdb copy is limited to in-frame clones, with some not included. Found here are some 39,000 clones, 80% to 95% of them singletons; the top ten hold approximately 4%. The sequencing here drew on PBMCs, taken around 720 days after intestinal transplantation. The receptors were gathered from a human patient who received an intestinal transplant, so some T cells may come from the graft donor.

The chain employs TRBV7-9 and TRBJ1-2; D is unclear. The CDR3 consists of 13 residues. Germline CDR1 and CDR2: SEHNR and FQNEAQ (reference sequence). V shed 3 bases and J shed 3 bases, with 8 bases lying between them. The chain's CDR3 is CASSFSRDYGYTF. The CDR3 DNA is TGTGCCAGCAGCTTCTCGAGGGACTATGGCTACACCTTC.

The chain joins TRBV6-1 to TRBJ1-1; 8 bases match TRBD1. V shed 6 bases, J shed 1 base, and the junction held 1 base outside the gene matches. The germline V gene has CDR1 MNHNS and CDR2 SASEGT. The CDR3 is 13 amino acids. CDR3 protein: CASRGQANTEAFF. Here the CDR3 DNA reads TGTGCCAGCAGGGGACAGGCGAACACTGAAGCTTTCTTT.

The CDR3 region is CASSFAAPRPEQYF. The CDR3 DNA sequence: TGTGCCAGCAGTTTTGCGGCCCCTCGGCCCGAGCAGTACTTC. This chain connects TRBV28 to TRBJ2-7, with D uncertain. Between the trimmed V and J ends, which lost 3 bases and 6 bases, there was a span of 15 bases. Germline loops: CDR1 MDHEN, CDR2 SYDVKM. This CDR3 contains 14 residues.

The chain couples TRBV6-5 to TRBJ2-3; no reliable D call. Germline V lookup: CDR1 MNHEY, CDR2 SVGAGI. V was clipped by 7 bases and J by 3 bases, with 5 bases between them. This CDR3 is 11 amino acids long. CDR3: CASTPTDTQYF. The CDR3 DNA sequence: TGTGCCAGCACGCCGACAGATACGCAGTATTTT.

This clone was observed a handful of times. CDR3 sequence (DNA): TGTGCCAGCAGTTACCGACTCACCGGGGAGCTGTTTTTT. This sequence encodes CASSYRLTGELFF. V usage is TRBV6-5 and J usage is TRBJ2-2; D not certain. V was clipped by 2 bases and J by 4 bases, with 5 bases between them. This CDR3 contains 13 residues. Germline lookup yields CDR1 MNHEY and CDR2 SVGAGI.

The J gene is TRBJ2-7, the V gene TRBV28; D unresolved. Germline CDR1 is MDHEN and CDR2 is SYDVKM. The CDR3 runs to 16 residues. The V gene lost 1 base and the J gene lost 1 base, with 14 bases spanning the gap. DNA of the CDR3: TGTGCCAGCAGTTTATTTGTAGCCGGTATGTCCTACGAGCAGTACTTC. Amino acids: CASSLFVAGMSYEQYF.

The rearrangement links TRBV11-3 to TRBJ2-3, with unresolved D. The germline CDR1 and CDR2 sequences are SGHNT and YENEEA. The CDR3 has 13 amino acids. V dropped 5 bases and J dropped 7 bases, with 13 bases sitting between them. The CDR3 DNA is TGTGCCAGCAGCCCCTCTCTGTACAATACGCAGTATTTT. Protein: CASSPSLYNTQYF.

This chain joins TRBV11-2 and TRBJ2-5; D is possibly TRBD1 or TRBD2 (5 bases each). Germline V gene lookup returns CDR1 SGHAT and CDR2 FQNNGV. V was clipped by 5 bases and J by 1 base, with 14 bases between them. This CDR3 has 15 amino acids. This CDR3 is CASSARPGTQETQYF. As DNA, the CDR3 is TGTGCCAGCAGCGCTCGTCCGGGGACCCAAGAGACCCAGTACTTC.

The rearrangement uses TRBV6-4 and TRBJ2-1; 16 nucleotides match TRBD2. CDR3 length equals 18 residues. In germline, CDR1 is MRHNA, CDR2 SNTAGT. V was pared by 4 bases and J by 4 bases, with 7 bases of the junction left unmatched. CDR3 coding DNA: TGTGCCAGCAGTGCCAGGGGACTAGCGGGGGGGAAATACAATGAGCAGTTCTTC. It encodes CASSARGLAGGKYNEQFF.

The chain carries TRBV6-5 and TRBJ2-7, with 7 bases that match TRBD1. V was clipped by 4 bases and J by 5 bases; unmatched bases: 8. The CDR3 loop spans 14 amino acids. CDR1 and CDR2 (germline): MNHEY, SVGAGI. The CDR3 is CASSWTGRADEQYF. CDR3 sequence (DNA): TGTGCCAGCAGTTGGACAGGCCGGGCGGACGAGCAGTACTTC.

In nucleotides, the CDR3 is TGTGCCAGCAGTGTCCCTGGGATGACCTATGGCTACACCTTC. Its protein is CASSVPGMTYGYTF. The gene calls are TRBV6-5 and TRBJ1-2; D is unclear. The CDR3 extends over 14 amino acids. With 5 bases removed from V and 4 bases from J, the gap between germline ends came to 14 bases. CDR1 and CDR2 (germline): MNHEY, SVGAGI.

The rearrangement links TRBV9 to TRBJ2-6; D remains ambiguous. V lost 1 base, J lost 4 bases, and 3 bases lay in between. This CDR3 comprises 13 residues. From germline, CDR1 is SGDLS and CDR2 YYNGEE. DNA of the CDR3: TGTGCCAGCAGCGTATCCGGGGCCAACGTCCTGACTTTC. As protein: CASSVSGANVLTF.

The J gene is TRBJ2-5, the V gene TRBV6-1; 8 bases match TRBD2. Germline values: CDR1 MNHNS, CDR2 SASEGT. The CDR3 runs 15 residues. The trim removed 1 base at V and 2 bases at J, leaving 3 bases unmatched. The CDR3, as DNA: TGTGCCAGCAGTGAAGGGGTAGCGGGGCAAGAGACCCAGTACTTC. This codes for CASSEGVAGQETQYF.

The chain recombines TRBV6-1 with TRBJ2-1, with D hard to call. Germline assignment: CDR1 MNHNS and CDR2 SASEGT. The CDR3 consists of 12 residues. Trimming took off 2 bases at V and 9 bases at J, with 8 bases between the two ends. CDR3 DNA: TGTGCCAGCAGTGAATTCGGCAGTGAGCAGTTCTTC. Protein sequence: CASSEFGSEQFF.

The table lists this clone with a few counts. The chain has TRBV28 and TRBJ1-4, with D maybe TRBD1 (5 bases). The germline V gene encodes CDR1 MDHEN and CDR2 SYDVKM. Trimming stripped 6 bases from V and 7 bases from J, with 15 bases between. This CDR3 comprises 14 residues. The CDR3 spells CASSPGTDPEKLFF. Here the CDR3 DNA reads TGTGCCAGCAGCCCCGGGACGGACCCTGAAAAACTGTTTTTT.

The gene calls are TRBV7-6 and TRBJ2-1; 9 bases are a match to TRBD2. The J segment lost 4 bases and the V segment lost 6 bases, leaving 7 bases of the junction unmatched. The V gene's germline CDR1 is SGHVS and CDR2 FNYEAQ. The CDR3 runs 15 residues. The CDR3 bases are TGTGCCAGCAGTCTGACTAGCGGAGATTACAATGAGCAGTTCTTC. As protein: CASSLTSGDYNEQFF.

The CDR3 DNA follows: TGCGCCAGCACAATCGGACAGGGGGCGCGAGAGACCCAGTACTTC. This encodes CASTIGQGARETQYF. The J gene is TRBJ2-5, the V gene TRBV5-1, with TRBD1 matching over 11 bases. Germline V CDR1 and CDR2: SGHRS, YFSETQ. The J segment lost 4 bases and the V segment lost 6 bases, leaving 8 bases of the junction unmatched. This CDR3 comprises 15 residues.

The J gene is TRBJ1-2, the V gene TRBV4-1, with a possible D match to TRBD1 (6 bases). The CDR3 is 17 residues long. The V and J ends lost 4 bases and 1 base respectively, with 19 bases between them. CDR1 MGHRA and CDR2 YSYEKL come from the germline V gene. CDR3 sequence: CASSPGRQATFNYGYTF. Here the CDR3 DNA reads TGCGCCAGCAGCCCGGGAAGACAGGCTACTTTTAACTATGGCTACACCTTC.

The rearrangement links TRBV21-1 to TRBJ1-1; TRBD1 was called by the table and not checked on the DNA. TRBV21-1 is noted as a pseudogene. The CDR3 sequence is 15 residues long. The CDR3: CASSKVGRVETEAFF. Here the CDR3 DNA reads TGTGCCAGCAGCAAAGTAGGCAGGGTGGAGACTGAAGCTTTCTTT.

The chain is built from TRBV7-9 and TRBJ1-2, with 7 bases fitting TRBD1. The CDR3 has 14 amino acids. With V trimmed by 4 bases and J by 2 bases, 4 bases remained unmatched. CDR1 is SEHNR, CDR2 FQNEAQ, per germline (reference sequence). The CDR3 protein is CASSSIQGNYGYTF. In DNA, the CDR3 is TGTGCCAGCAGCTCCATACAGGGGAACTATGGCTACACCTTC. Together with reference TRBV7-9 and TRBJ1-2, the CDR3 gives the full variable domain: DTGVSQNPRHKITKRGQNVTFRCDPISEHNRLYWYRQTLGQGPEFLTYFQNEAQLEKSRLLSDRFSAERPKGSFSTLEIQRTEQGDSAMYLCASSSIQGNYGYTFGSGTRLTVV.

A single count supports this clone. V and J are TRBV5-1 and TRBJ2-2, with 9 bases aligning to TRBD2. Germline V gives CDR1 SGHRS, CDR2 YFSETQ. With V trimmed by 7 bases and J by 3 bases, 10 bases remained unmatched. The CDR3 is made up of 16 amino acids. In DNA form, the CDR3 reads TGCGCCAGCGTACAGACTAGCGGACTTTACACCGGGGAGCTGTTTTTT. Residues: CASVQTSGLYTGELFF.

The V gene is TRBV4-2, the J gene TRBJ2-6, with 9 bases fitting TRBD1. V trimming: 1 base; J trimming: 4 bases; junction bases outside the gene matches: 8. Per germline, CDR1 LGHNA and CDR2 YNFKEQ. The CDR3 is 18 residues long. CDR3 sequence reads: CASSQGDNRGRGANVLTF. CDR3 coding DNA: TGTGCCAGCAGCCAAGGGGACAACAGGGGGCGAGGGGCCAACGTCCTGACTTTC.

The DNA for the CDR3 is TGTGCCAGCAGCCCCGGACAGGGGGTCTACGAGCAGTACTTC. It codes for CASSPGQGVYEQYF. The chain combines TRBV7-6 with TRBJ2-7; 10 bases align to TRBD1. The CDR3 has 14 amino acids. Germline V lookup: CDR1 SGHVS, CDR2 FNYEAQ. V lost 5 bases to trimming and J lost 3 bases; unmatched junction nucleotides: 4.

For the CDR3, the DNA is TGTGCCAGCAGCTTAGGAGTAGCAGGCACCTACTCCTACAATGAGCAGTTCTTC. This sequence encodes CASSLGVAGTYSYNEQFF. V and J are TRBV11-2 and TRBJ2-1; D unresolved. The CDR3 covers 18 residues. From germline, CDR1 is SGHAT and CDR2 FQNNGV. V lost 1 base, J lost 0 bases, and 16 bases lay in between.

This rearrangement joins TRBV9 to TRBJ2-2, with TRBD1 as a possible D gene (6 bases). The CDR3 extends over 16 amino acids. CDR1 and CDR2 from the germline V gene are SGDLS and YYNGEE. V lost 4 bases to trimming and J lost 3 bases, with 16 bases between them. CDR3: CASSSRPNRDTGELFF. Written as DNA, the CDR3 is TGTGCCAGCAGCTCCCGGCCTAACAGGGACACCGGGGAGCTGTTTTTT.

The chain employs TRBV27 and TRBJ2-1; D remains unclear. This CDR3 is built from 15 residues. Trimming cost V 4 bases and J 7 bases, with 17 bases left between them. Germline CDR1 and CDR2: MNHEY and SMNVEV (reference sequence). Here the CDR3 reads CASSSLDRRRNEQFF. The CDR3 DNA reads as TGTGCCAGCAGTTCCCTGGATCGTCGGCGGAATGAGCAGTTCTTC.

The chain employs TRBV9 and TRBJ2-3, with no clear D. The CDR3 extends over 13 amino acids. Germline loops: CDR1 SGDLS, CDR2 YYNGEE. The V end lost 4 bases, the J end lost 8 bases, and 14 bases lay between the germline ends. The CDR3 is CASSSPNDRTQYF. The CDR3 DNA sequence: TGTGCCAGCAGCTCCCCCAATGACCGTACGCAGTATTTT.

This chain connects TRBV6-1 to TRBJ2-7, with TRBD2 matching 11 bases. Germline V gene sequence: CDR1 MNHNS, CDR2 SASEGT. This CDR3 region has 14 residues. The J segment lost 3 bases and the V segment lost 5 bases, leaving 3 bases of the junction unmatched. CDR3 region: CASSQGTSGYEQYF. The CDR3, as DNA: TGTGCCAGCAGTCAGGGGACTAGCGGCTACGAGCAGTACTTC.